These 32 T cell receptor beta chains share one sample of origin, sequenced in a study of cytomegalovirus exposure and HLA in healthy donors. In the PCR, 60 Vbeta and 13 Jbeta primers were used. The repertoire was sequenced with immunoSEQ multiplex PCR; TCRdb's copy has only in-frame clones and lacks some. The repertoire has about 130,000 clones, approximately 80% of them found once; the top ten carry around 1.2%. Sequencing was performed on PBMCs. The origin of the receptors is a man aged 50-59 years in good health and CMV-seronegative.

The sample holds many counts of this clone. V gene TRBV6-5 combines with J gene TRBJ2-7, with 8 bases identical to TRBD1. V gave up 0 bases and J gave up 10 bases; unmatched junction bases: 11. Per germline, CDR1 MNHEY and CDR2 SVGAGI. This CDR3 region has 15 residues. This chain's CDR3 is CASSYSLRTGRRQYF. The CDR3 bases are TGTGCCAGCAGTTACTCCCTCCGGACAGGGAGGAGACAGTACTTC.

The chain is built from TRBV6-4 and TRBJ2-1; 12 positions agree with TRBD2. The CDR3 runs to 15 residues. CDR1 and CDR2 (germline): MRHNA, SNTAGT. Germline trimming cut 5 bases from V and 6 bases from J; bases unmatched to any gene: 5. CDR3 in amino acids: CASSPGLAGTNEQFF. The CDR3 DNA reads as TGTGCCAGCAGTCCTGGACTAGCGGGAACCAATGAGCAGTTCTTC.

This clone showed up just a few times. The CDR3 sequence is CASSEGQNEKLFF. The CDR3, as DNA: TGCGCCAGCAGCGAAGGACAGAATGAAAAACTGTTTTTT. This chain uses TRBV5-1 with TRBJ1-4, with D possibly matching TRBD1 (6 bases). The CDR3 is made up of 13 amino acids. Germline CDR1 reads SGHRS; CDR2 reads YFSETQ. Trimming stripped 4 bases from V and 5 bases from J, with 9 bases between.

In this sample, this clone turned up once. J is TRBJ2-2 and V is TRBV30; 10 nucleotides match TRBD2. Germline-derived CDR1 and CDR2 are GTSNPN and SVGIG (reference sequence). CDR3 length equals 16 residues. Trimming took 2 bases from V and 3 from J; bases not matched to a gene: 6. This chain's CDR3 is CAWSPLAGADTGELFF. CDR3 coding DNA: TGTGCCTGGAGTCCTCTAGCGGGAGCGGACACCGGGGAGCTGTTTTTT.

V usage is TRBV4-3 and J usage is TRBJ2-1, with 9 bases identical to TRBD2. V lost 3 bases, J lost 5 bases, and 8 bases stayed unmatched. This CDR3 has 16 residues. Germline loops: CDR1 LGHNA, CDR2 YSLEER. CDR3 sequence (DNA): TGCGCCAGCAGCCAGGCGACTAGCGGTTCGAACAATGAGCAGTTCTTC. This translates into CASSQATSGSNNEQFF.

V and J are TRBV5-1 and TRBJ1-1, with D perhaps TRBD1 (6 bases). Germline values: CDR1 SGHRS, CDR2 YFSETQ. CDR3 length equals 14 residues. V was trimmed by 6 bases and J by 1 base, leaving 13 bases between them. The CDR3: CASTEQGSNTEAFF. The CDR3 bases are TGCGCCAGCACCGAACAGGGTTCGAACACTGAAGCTTTCTTT.

The chain recombines TRBV27 with TRBJ1-1; TRBD1 is a possible D gene (6 bases). V shed 4 bases and J shed 1 base, with 7 bases lying between them. The length of the CDR3 is 13 residues. Per the germline V gene, CDR1 is MNHEY and CDR2 is SMNVEV (reference sequence). CDR3 DNA sequence: TGTGCCAGCAGTTGGGGGCAGAACACTGAAGCTTTCTTT. It yields the protein CASSWGQNTEAFF.

In this sample, this clone turned up a few times. This rearrangement joins TRBV29-1 to TRBJ1-4; 9 nucleotides line up with TRBD1. CDR1 and CDR2 from the germline V gene are SQVTM and ANQGSEA. Losses at the gene ends were 4 bases for V and 8 bases for J; bases not matched to a gene: 8. The CDR3 extends over 14 amino acids. The CDR3 reads CSVATGTGNEKLFF. DNA for the CDR3: TGCAGCGTTGCTACCGGGACAGGGAACGAAAAACTGTTTTTT.

This chain uses TRBV20-1 with TRBJ2-5; D not resolved. Trimming cost V 3 bases and J 4 bases, with 3 bases left between them. The CDR3 runs to 10 residues. CDR1 and CDR2 (germline): DFQATT, SNEGSKA (reference sequence). The CDR3 DNA follows: TGCAGTGCTAGCGTAGAGACCCAGTACTTC. This codes for CSASVETQYF.

The chain couples TRBV11-2 to TRBJ2-7, with TRBD1 matching 9 bases. The CDR3 is made up of 14 amino acids. The germline CDR1 and CDR2 sequences are SGHAT and FQNNGV. Germline trimming cut 5 bases from V and 2 bases from J; bases unmatched to any gene: 4. This CDR3 reads CASSPRTGAYEQYF. The CDR3 DNA reads as TGTGCCAGCAGCCCTCGGACAGGGGCCTACGAGCAGTACTTC.

This chain links TRBV27 with TRBJ1-2; tentative D call: TRBD1 (6 bases). Looked up from germline, CDR1 is MNHEY and CDR2 is SMNVEV (reference sequence). V dropped 5 bases and J dropped 1 base, with 11 bases sitting between them. This CDR3 is 14 amino acids long. CDR3 bases: TGTGCCAGCAGTGTTGACAGGCTTAACTATGGCTACACCTTC. It encodes CASSVDRLNYGYTF.

The chain couples TRBV4-1 to TRBJ1-4, with 7 positions matching TRBD1. V trimming: 4 bases; J trimming: 3 bases; junction bases outside the gene matches: 5. Germline CDR1 is MGHRA and CDR2 is YSYEKL. This CDR3 region has 15 residues. The CDR3 DNA is TGCGCCAGCAGCCCGACAGGGTGGTCTAATGAAAAACTGTTTTTT. Translating gives CASSPTGWSNEKLFF.

This clone was recorded at least ten times. V is TRBV10-2 and J is TRBJ2-5; 10 bases map to TRBD2. In germline, CDR1 is WSHSY, CDR2 SAAADI. CDR3 size: 14 residues. The V segment lost 3 bases and the J segment 6 bases; nucleotides outside the gene matches: 4. The CDR3 DNA is TGCGCCAGCAGTGACAGCGGGAGGGAGCAGACCCAGTACTTC. Protein sequence: CASSDSGREQTQYF.

This clone is labeled as medium-sized. The V call is TRBV6-5, the J call TRBJ1-4; a possible D gene is TRBD1 (5 bases). The V and J ends lost 6 bases and 11 bases respectively, with 22 bases between them. CDR3 length: 15 amino acids. Germline assignment: CDR1 MNHEY and CDR2 SVGAGI. The CDR3 protein is CASSRGTELGKKLFF. For the CDR3, the DNA is TGTGCCAGCAGCCGCGGGACTGAATTAGGAAAGAAACTGTTTTTT.

The chain employs TRBV15 and TRBJ2-7; 8 bases are a match to TRBD2. The germline V gene encodes CDR1 LNHNV and CDR2 YYDKDF (reference sequence). V gave up 1 base and J gave up 0 bases; unmatched junction bases: 11. The CDR3 contains 18 residues. In nucleotides, the CDR3 is TGTGCCACCAGCAGAGCCCTAGATTCAAGCGGGGGCTCCTACGAGCAGTACTTC. It encodes CATSRALDSSGGSYEQYF.

This clone appeared a few times. CDR3 coding DNA: TGTGCCAGCAGCCCTCCGGAGTGGAATGAGCAGTTCTTC. This gives the protein CASSPPEWNEQFF. The rearrangement joins TRBV5-5 to TRBJ2-1; D remains ambiguous. The ends were cut back, 4 bases at V and 7 bases at J, with 12 bases in the middle. The germline V gene has CDR1 SGHKS and CDR2 YYEKEE (reference sequence). The CDR3 runs to 13 residues.

The chain combines TRBV5-1 with TRBJ1-1; TRBD1 might be the D (6 bases). V was clipped by 3 bases and J by 5 bases, with 8 bases between them. This CDR3 comprises 12 residues. Germline CDR1 is SGHRS and CDR2 is YFSETQ. The CDR3 is CASSSGQTEAFF. The CDR3, as DNA: TGCGCCAGCAGCTCTGGACAGACTGAAGCTTTCTTT.

V is TRBV10-1 and J is TRBJ2-5; 8 bases line up with TRBD1. Germline V gene sequence: CDR1 WNHNN, CDR2 SYGVQD (reference sequence). After removal of 7 bases from V and 5 bases from J, the junction contained 6 bases not matched to a gene. This CDR3 region has 13 residues. CDR3 sequence reads: CASITTGDETQYF. CDR3 coding DNA: TGCGCCAGCATCACGACAGGGGATGAGACCCAGTACTTC.

This chain joins TRBV29-1 and TRBJ2-1, with 7 bases identical to TRBD2. In germline, CDR1 is SQVTM, CDR2 ANQGSEA. The CDR3 is 13 amino acids. The J segment lost 2 bases and the V segment lost 5 bases, leaving 3 bases of the junction unmatched. The CDR3 reads CSVLRGTYNEQFF. The CDR3 DNA reads TGCAGCGTTCTGCGGGGGACCTACAATGAGCAGTTCTTC.

This chain connects TRBV28 to TRBJ1-1; D not certain. CDR1 is MDHEN, CDR2 SYDVKM, per germline. The CDR3 is made up of 13 amino acids. The CDR3 region has the DNA TGTATGGTGAGGAGAGAGATTGAGGGAGAAGCTTTCTTT. Amino acid sequence: CMVRREIEGEAFF. The whole variable domain, remainder taken from reference TRBV28 and TRBJ1-1, is DVKVTQSSRYLVKRTGEKVFLECVQDMDHENMFWYRQDPGLGLRLIYFSYDVKMKEKGDIPEGYSVSREKKERFSLILESASTNQTSMYLCMVRREIEGEAFFGQGTRLTVV.

The rearrangement uses TRBV28 and TRBJ2-7; maybe TRBD2 (5 bases). Germline lookup yields CDR1 MDHEN and CDR2 SYDVKM. The CDR3 contains 16 residues. V lost 3 bases and J 3 bases, leaving 18 bases between the germline ends. Here the CDR3 reads CASSLQFGLGSYEQYF. DNA for the CDR3: TGTGCCAGCAGTTTGCAGTTTGGCCTAGGGAGCTACGAGCAGTACTTC.

The gene calls are TRBV19 and TRBJ2-1; TRBD1 matches at 10 bases. Germline CDR1 and CDR2: LNHDA and SQIVND (reference sequence). The J segment lost 12 bases and the V segment lost 3 bases, leaving 8 bases of the junction unmatched. The CDR3 is made up of 14 amino acids. CDR3 sequence (DNA): TGTGCCAGTAGTATTAGGGTCGGACAGGGGGGGCAGTTCTTC. This translates into CASSIRVGQGGQFF.

The gene calls are TRBV6-5 and TRBJ2-3; the match to TRBD2 covers 7 bases. V shed 5 bases and J 0 bases; nucleotides not matched to a gene: 5. Germline V gives CDR1 MNHEY, CDR2 SVGAGI. The CDR3 length is 15 residues. The CDR3 DNA follows: TGTGCCAGCAGTCCGACTAGCACTAGCACAGATACGCAGTATTTT. As protein: CASSPTSTSTDTQYF.

The rearrangement uses TRBV27 and TRBJ2-3, with 7 bases identical to TRBD2. Germline V gene lookup returns CDR1 MNHEY and CDR2 SMNVEV (reference sequence). The CDR3 totals 15 residues. V lost 4 bases, J lost 4 bases, and 8 bases stayed unmatched. This CDR3 reads CASSWAGDHPDTQYF. CDR3 DNA sequence: TGTGCCAGCAGTTGGGCGGGAGATCATCCAGATACGCAGTATTTT.

The rearrangement links TRBV19 to TRBJ1-4; 12 positions match TRBD1. Germline V gene lookup returns CDR1 LNHDA and CDR2 SQIVND (reference sequence). This CDR3 is 17 amino acids long. V dropped 3 bases and J dropped 6; count of bases not matched to a gene: 8. CDR3 region: CASSIVGTGGPDEKLFF. CDR3 DNA: TGTGCCAGTAGTATTGTCGGGACAGGGGGCCCGGATGAAAAACTGTTTTTT.

The chain recombines TRBV27 with TRBJ1-4; 9 bases are a match to TRBD1. The CDR3 sequence is 15 residues long. Germline V gene lookup returns CDR1 MNHEY and CDR2 SMNVEV (reference sequence). Trimming at V came to 5 bases and at J to 8 bases, leaving 9 bases not matched to a gene. CDR3 in amino acids: CASSTAGTGMEKLFF. The CDR3 DNA sequence: TGTGCCAGCAGTACGGCCGGGACAGGGATGGAAAAACTGTTTTTT.

The chain couples TRBV13 to TRBJ1-4; D unclear. Germline V lookup: CDR1 PRHDT, CDR2 FYEKMQ (reference sequence). The ends were cut back, 5 bases at V and 4 bases at J, with 8 bases in the middle. The CDR3 loop spans 13 amino acids. This CDR3 is CASSVRGNEKLFF. CDR3 bases: TGTGCCAGCAGCGTCCGGGGTAATGAAAAACTGTTTTTT.

The chain joins TRBV4-3 to TRBJ2-7; 7 bases are shared with TRBD2. V lost 0 bases, J lost 4 bases, and 9 bases stayed unmatched. CDR3 length: 16 residues. Germline V CDR1 and CDR2: LGHNA, YSLEER. CDR3: CASSQDSAGAIYEQYF. The DNA of the CDR3 is TGCGCCAGCAGCCAAGATTCGGCGGGAGCGATATACGAGCAGTACTTC.

The rearrangement links TRBV28 to TRBJ1-2; weak D call: TRBD1 (5 bases). V was clipped by 8 bases and J by 4 bases, with 20 bases between them. There are 15 residues in the CDR3. Germline V lookup: CDR1 MDHEN, CDR2 SYDVKM. The CDR3 coding sequence is TGTGCCAGCGGGGGAGGGACTGCCTGGACCTATGGCTACACCTTC. This gives the protein CASGGGTAWTYGYTF.

This chain uses TRBV7-2 with TRBJ1-3; TRBD1 might be the D (6 bases). V was pared by 4 bases and J by 0 bases, with 10 bases between. Germline V gene sequence: CDR1 SGHTA, CDR2 FQGNSA. There are 15 residues in the CDR3. The CDR3 region is CASSSRGNSGNTIYF. In DNA form, the CDR3 reads TGTGCCAGCAGCTCCAGGGGAAACTCTGGAAACACCATATATTTT. Supplemented by reference TRBV7-2 and TRBJ1-3, the full variable domain reads GAGVSQSPSNKVTEKGKDVELRCDPISGHTALYWYRQSLGQGLEFLIYFQGNSAPDKSGLPSDRFSAERTGGSVSTLTIQRTQQEDSAVYLCASSSRGNSGNTIYFGEGSWLTVV.

J is TRBJ2-5 and V is TRBV15; the D is unclear. Trimming removed 4 bases at V and 10 bases at J, with 10 bases between. CDR1 LNHNV and CDR2 YYDKDF come from the germline V gene (reference sequence). The CDR3 runs 11 residues. CDR3 coding DNA: TGTGCCACCAGCAACGGCGGAGACCAGTACTTC. Protein sequence: CATSNGGDQYF.

The chain recombines TRBV7-9 with TRBJ2-1; D gene ambiguous. The CDR3 consists of 12 residues. Germline V gene sequence: CDR1 SEHNR, CDR2 FQNEAQ (reference sequence). Trimming removed 5 bases from V and 7 bases from J, with 9 bases in between. CDR3 loop: CASSHERNEQFF. CDR3 bases: TGTGCCAGCAGCCACGAGAGAAATGAGCAGTTCTTC.